These 10 T cell receptor beta chains were sequenced from one sample in a study of beta chain features in type 1 diabetes (dated by TCRdb to between 2017 and 2018). The library was obtained by the immunoSEQ multiplex PCR assay. The entire amount of isolated RNA was reverse transcribed using the High Capacity cDNA Reverse Transcription Kit, so the sequenced TCRB transcripts were expressed ones. What TCRdb holds here is the immuneACCESS table cut down to in-frame rearrangements. Part of the clones is not present; checked against another copy, under half of the missing clones reflect an unresolved V gene, and the others are unexplained. In all, the sample holds under 300,000 clones, and roughly a tenth of those were seen once. The top ten clonotypes cover approximately 0.017% of the sample. These receptors have no identified antigens. Overall results and qualifications from the work: A moderate but significant shortening of TCRB CDR3 length was observed in type 1 diabetes patients in all four CD4+ subsets.

The sequenced material came from naive CD4+ T cells from blood. This specimen's cell subset or site label, interpreted: true naive CD4+ T cells. The receptors were sampled from a man aged 25 to 40 with type 1 diabetes.

This chain joins TRBV11-2 and TRBJ2-1; 11 bases agree with TRBD2. The CDR3 sequence is 15 residues long. With 2 bases clipped from V and 9 bases from J, the junction kept 6 bases outside the gene matches. Germline CDR1 is SGHAT and CDR2 is FQNNGV. The CDR3 protein is CASSLLLAGEVEQFF. The CDR3 region has the DNA TGTGCCAGCAGCTTATTACTAGCGGGGGAGGTTGAGCAGTTCTTC.

This clone showed up just a few times. The chain has TRBV4-2 and TRBJ2-3, with unresolved D. CDR1 is LGHNA, CDR2 YNFKEQ, per germline. The CDR3 loop spans 16 amino acids. V lost 4 bases and J lost 3, with 17 bases in between. The CDR3 nucleotides are TGTGCCAGCAGCCCGAAGCGAAGCCTCGATACAGATACGCAGTATTTT. Translation gives CASSPKRSLDTDTQYF.

This clone was counted between two and nine times. This chain uses TRBV28 with TRBJ2-1, with D maybe TRBD2 (6 bases). The germline CDR1 and CDR2 sequences are MDHEN and SYDVKM. The CDR3 length is 15 residues. V was pared by 6 bases and J by 4 bases, with 16 bases between. The CDR3 DNA reads TGTGCCAGCAGCCTCACCCCCGGGGGATACAATGAGCAGTTCTTC. This gives the protein CASSLTPGGYNEQFF.

This CDR3 is CSVEDHRAYNEQFF. In DNA form, the CDR3 reads TGCAGCGTTGAAGATCACAGGGCCTACAATGAGCAGTTCTTC. This chain uses TRBV29-1 with TRBJ2-1; tentatively, D is TRBD1 (6 bases). The germline CDR1 and CDR2 sequences are SQVTM and ANQGSEA. The CDR3 contains 14 residues. The V end lost 0 bases, the J end lost 2 bases, and 8 bases lay between the germline ends.

Written as DNA, the CDR3 is TGTGCCAGCTCACCCGGAGCGACAGGGGAAGCTTTCTTT. This encodes CASSPGATGEAFF. The gene calls are TRBV18 and TRBJ1-1; 7 nucleotides align to TRBD1. The CDR3 spans 13 residues. V lost 3 bases, J lost 8 bases, and 6 bases stayed unmatched. Germline V lookup: CDR1 KGHSH, CDR2 LQKENI.

The chain recombines TRBV12-5 with TRBJ1-5, with D unresolved. Germline CDR1 LGHNT, CDR2 FRNRAP. The CDR3 has 13 residues. V lost 1 base and J 4 bases, leaving 5 bases between the germline ends. The CDR3 coding sequence is TGTGCTAGTGGTTTGGAATCTAATCAGCCCCAGCATTTT. As protein: CASGLESNQPQHF.

The chain recombines TRBV5-4 with TRBJ2-5; D remains unclear. The CDR3 spans 12 residues. Germline lookup yields CDR1 SGHNT and CDR2 YYREEE (reference sequence). The V end lost 3 bases, the J end lost 5 bases, and 8 bases lay between the germline ends. CDR3 DNA: TGTGCCAGCAGCTCCGTCTCTGAGACCCAGTACTTC. The encoded protein is CASSSVSETQYF.

This clone was seen more than once but under ten times. The chain employs TRBV30 and TRBJ1-1; possible D gene TRBD1, 5 bases. This CDR3 region has 12 residues. Deletions cut 5 bases from V and 2 bases from J, with 9 bases between. CDR1 GTSNPN and CDR2 SVGIG come from the germline V gene (reference sequence). The CDR3 spells CAWSRVNTEAFF. The CDR3 bases are TGTGCCTGGTCCAGGGTCAACACTGAAGCTTTCTTT.

This clone was seen a handful of times. V usage is TRBV15 and J usage is TRBJ1-5, with a tentative D call TRBD1 (5 bases). The V end lost 3 bases, the J end lost 2 bases, and 8 bases lay between the germline ends. From germline, CDR1 is LNHNV and CDR2 YYDKDF (reference sequence). The CDR3 covers 14 residues. For the CDR3, the DNA is TGTGCCACCAGCAGGGGCAGGGGCAATCAGCCCCAGCATTTT. Encoded protein: CATSRGRGNQPQHF.

This rearrangement joins TRBV19 to TRBJ2-3; D might be TRBD2 (5 bases). V lost 3 bases, J lost 5 bases, and 12 bases lay in between. Germline V lookup: CDR1 LNHDA, CDR2 SQIVND (reference sequence). CDR3 size: 14 residues. The CDR3 is CASSIWTEQDTQYF. The CDR3 DNA reads as TGTGCCAGTAGTATCTGGACTGAACAAGATACGCAGTATTTT.